These 26 T cell receptor beta chains were sequenced from one sample in a study of blood T cells in healthy people across ages. With a J-beta primer mix and a sample-barcoded 5' primer, a second PCR ran about 7 to 12 cycles. TCRdb redid the calling of the 5' RACE reads with MiXCR, one entry per CDR3 protein. The table records under 2 million distinct CDR3 sequences, 30% to 35% of them present only once. Sequenced sample: blood. The receptors here all came from a woman aged 25 to 45 in good health.

This clonotype came up a few times. The rearrangement joins TRBV29-1 to TRBJ2-1; TRBD2 matches at 9 bases. Germline V lookup: CDR1 SQVTM, CDR2 ANQGSEA. The CDR3 is 16 amino acids. Losses at the gene ends were 6 bases for V and 0 bases for J; bases not matched to a gene: 9. CDR3 nucleotide sequence: TGCAGCGTGGGGAGTACGCGGGAGGGCTCCTACAATGAGCAGTTCTTC. As protein: CSVGSTREGSYNEQFF.

The rearrangement links TRBV10-3 to TRBJ1-2; D is unclear. This CDR3 is 11 amino acids long. V lost 4 bases and J 2 bases, leaving 2 bases between the germline ends. CDR1 and CDR2 from the germline V gene are ENHRY and SYGVKD. CDR3: CAISGNYGYTF. In DNA, the CDR3 is TGTGCCATCAGTGGAAACTATGGCTACACCTTC.

This clonotype has just a few counts. This sequence joins TRBV10-3 and TRBJ2-3; 9 bases are shared with TRBD2. The CDR3 is 14 amino acids. CDR1 ENHRY and CDR2 SYGVKD come from the germline V gene. J was trimmed by 5 bases and V by 4 bases; bases with no gene match: 4. The CDR3: CAISGGSGRDTQYF. The CDR3 nucleotides are TGTGCCATCAGTGGTGGTAGCGGGAGAGATACGCAGTATTTT.

The rearrangement links TRBV6-1 to TRBJ2-7; D gene unclear. CDR1 is MNHNS, CDR2 SASEGT, per germline. V was pared by 1 base and J by 6 bases, with 13 bases between. The CDR3 has 14 residues. CDR3 in DNA: TGTGCCAGCAGTGAAGGGAGAAGGGCCTGCGAGCAGTACTTC. This sequence encodes CASSEGRRACEQYF.

This chain joins TRBV4-1 and TRBJ1-1; no firm D call. The ends were cut back, 1 base at V and 5 bases at J, with 8 bases in the middle. CDR1 MGHRA and CDR2 YSYEKL come from the germline V gene. This CDR3 has 13 residues. Here the CDR3 DNA reads TGCGCCAGCAGCCAAGGTGTTTGGACTGAAGCTTTCTTT. Its protein product is CASSQGVWTEAFF.

V usage is TRBV2 and J usage is TRBJ2-3, with a tentative D call TRBD1 (5 bases). The germline V and J ends were trimmed by 11 bases and 6 bases, with 12 bases remaining between them. This CDR3 has 11 amino acids. Germline CDR1 and CDR2: SNHLY and FYNNEI. The CDR3 protein is CAFRGGDTQYF. CDR3 bases: TGTGCCTTTAGGGGTGGGGATACGCAGTATTTT.

This clonotype was counted only a few times. The chain is built from TRBV20-1 and TRBJ2-3; 8 bases are a match to TRBD2. From germline, CDR1 is DFQATT and CDR2 SNEGSKA (reference sequence). V was clipped by 3 bases and J by 10 bases; unmatched bases: 9. CDR3 length: 13 residues. The DNA for the CDR3 is TGCAGTGCTAGCGACGGGGGGGCCTCTGCGCAGTATTTT. It translates to CSASDGGASAQYF.

About this clonotype: No conserved phenylalanine or tryptophan ends this CDR3, so it is likely a read error. The chain has TRBV29-1 and TRBJ2-7; TRBD2 matches 7 bases. CDR3 length: 15 residues. V was pared by 3 bases and J by 2 bases, with 10 bases of the junction left unmatched. CDR1 is SQVTM and CDR2 is ANQGSEA in the germline V gene. CDR3 bases: TGCAGCGTTGAGGGGGGTAGGGGAGGGCCCTACGAGCAGTACTTA. It translates to CSVEGGRGGPYEQYL.

This sequence joins TRBV2 and TRBJ1-2, with D unclear. CDR1 is SNHLY, CDR2 FYNNEI, per germline. The CDR3 has 13 amino acids. Trimming removed 4 bases at V and 4 bases at J, with 10 bases between. The DNA for the CDR3 is TGTGCCAGCAGTGGGCAAGAGGGCTATGGCTACACCTTC. It is translated as CASSGQEGYGYTF.

This clonotype was found many times. J is TRBJ1-1 and V is TRBV6-6, with no clear D. This CDR3 is built from 11 residues. Germline CDR1 is MNHNY and CDR2 is SVGAGI (reference sequence). The V end was cut by 6 bases, the J end by 2 bases, with 4 bases between. This CDR3 is CASSHNTEAFF. CDR3 sequence (DNA): TGTGCCAGCAGCCATAACACTGAAGCTTTCTTT.

This chain connects TRBV28 to TRBJ2-7, with TRBD2 matching 11 bases. Trimming took 6 bases from V and 6 from J; bases not matched to a gene: 10. The CDR3 is 15 residues long. In germline, CDR1 is MDHEN, CDR2 SYDVKM. The CDR3, as DNA: TGTGCCAGCAGCTTTATATCGGGACTAGCGGCCGAGCAGTACTTC. Its translation: CASSFISGLAAEQYF.

The chain joins TRBV20-1 to TRBJ1-2, with a possible D match to TRBD1 (5 bases). V dropped 3 bases and J dropped 2 bases, with 7 bases sitting between them. Germline V gene data show CDR1 as DFQATT and CDR2 as SNEGSKA (reference sequence). The CDR3 consists of 12 residues. The CDR3 region has the DNA TGCAGTGCTAGTTGGGACAACTATGGCTACACCTTC. The encoded protein is CSASWDNYGYTF.

This clonotype came up a few times. This sequence joins TRBV27 and TRBJ2-3, with D possibly matching TRBD1 (6 bases). Trimming removed 7 bases from V and 0 bases from J, with 17 bases in between. CDR3 length: 16 amino acids. Germline-derived CDR1 and CDR2 are MNHEY and SMNVEV (reference sequence). The CDR3 DNA is TGTGCCAGCACCACCCGCTGGGGGCCCAGCACAGATACGCAGTATTTT. It specifies CASTTRWGPSTDTQYF.

The CDR3 bases are TGCGCCAGCTCAACAGGCTCAACTAATGAAAAACTGTTTTTT. This encodes CASSTGSTNEKLFF. The V and J genes are TRBV5-1 and TRBJ1-4, with D maybe TRBD1 (5 bases). Trimming left V 7 bases short and J 0 bases short, with 10 bases between. Per germline, CDR1 SGHRS and CDR2 YFSETQ. The CDR3 has 14 amino acids.

This chain connects TRBV24-1 to TRBJ2-1; the D is unclear. CDR3 length equals 11 residues. Germline values: CDR1 KGHDR, CDR2 SFDVKD. V was pared by 5 bases and J by 8 bases, with 6 bases between. CDR3 in DNA: TGTGCCACCAGTGTCAACGATGAGCAGTTCTTC. Protein sequence: CATSVNDEQFF.

This clonotype has a handful of counts. A much larger clone differs from this one at a single base, so this may be a read error. The chain is built from TRBV7-7 and TRBJ2-1, with 10 positions matching TRBD1. The CDR3 is 15 residues long. Germline lookup yields CDR1 SSHAT and CDR2 FNYEAQ (reference sequence). J lost 5 bases, V lost 3 bases, and 4 bases had no gene match. In nucleotides, the CDR3 is TGTGCCAGCAGCTTGGGACAGGGGCCTGACAATGAGCAGTTCTTC. Amino acid sequence: CASSLGQGPDNEQFF.

This chain links TRBV12-3 or TRBV12-4 with TRBJ2-7, with D tentatively TRBD1 (6 bases). CDR3 size: 16 residues. The V end was cut by 4 bases, the J end by 6 bases, with 22 bases between. CDR3 bases: TGTGCCAGCAGTTCCTGGGGGACACAGACACCGTGCGAGCAGTACTTC. Its protein is CASSSWGTQTPCEQYF.

J is TRBJ2-1 and V is TRBV11-1; 15 positions match TRBD2. This CDR3 comprises 16 residues. Germline V gene data show CDR1 as SGHAT and CDR2 as FQDESV (reference sequence). Trimming cost V 4 bases and J 14 bases; bases outside gene matches: 12. CDR3 sequence (DNA): TGTGCCAGCAGCTCCAGGACTAGCGGGGGGGCCGTACATAAGTTCTTC. As protein: CASSSRTSGGAVHKFF. The variable domain in full, with the rest retrieved from reference TRBV11-1 and TRBJ2-1, is EAEVAQSPRYKITEKSQAVAFWCDPISGHATLYWYRQILGQGPELLVQFQDESVVDDSQLPKDRFSAERLKGVDSTLKIQPAELGDSAMYLCASSSRTSGGAVHKFFGPGTRLTVL.

The chain combines TRBV11-2 with TRBJ2-7; 8 nucleotides match TRBD2. The germline gives CDR1 SGHAT, CDR2 FQNNGV. The V segment lost 2 bases and the J segment 2 bases; nucleotides outside the gene matches: 14. The CDR3 is 18 residues long. The CDR3 region has the DNA TGTGCCAGCAGCTTACTAATCCCCTATAGCGGGATTACCTACGAGCAGTACTTC. Translating it yields CASSLLIPYSGITYEQYF.

V and J are TRBV9 and TRBJ2-3, with 8 bases identical to TRBD2. CDR1 and CDR2 from the germline V gene are SGDLS and YYNGEE. There are 14 residues in the CDR3. The V segment lost 3 bases and the J segment 9 bases; nucleotides outside the gene matches: 9. The CDR3 DNA follows: TGTGCCAGCAGCGGACCGGGACTAGTTGAGACGCAGTATTTT. Amino acid sequence: CASSGPGLVETQYF.

This clonotype came up a few times. The chain recombines TRBV27 with TRBJ2-1, with 11 bases fitting TRBD2. Germline lookup yields CDR1 MNHEY and CDR2 SMNVEV (reference sequence). V shed 5 bases, J shed 4 bases, and the junction held 7 bases outside the gene matches. The CDR3 is made up of 16 amino acids. The CDR3 spells CASSGQTSGAYNEQFF. Here the CDR3 DNA reads TGTGCCAGCAGTGGCCAGACTAGCGGGGCATACAATGAGCAGTTCTTC.

V gene TRBV12-3 or TRBV12-4 combines with J gene TRBJ1-5; unclear D gene. V was trimmed by 10 bases and J by 2 bases, leaving 9 bases between them. The CDR3 is 12 amino acids. The CDR3 DNA reads as TGTGCCACCACTGGGTGCAATCAGCCCCAGCATTTT. Translating it yields CATTGCNQPQHF.

The chain has TRBV28 and TRBJ1-5, with D perhaps TRBD1 (5 bases). The CDR3 length is 12 residues. Looked up from germline, CDR1 is MDHEN and CDR2 is SYDVKM. V was cut by 10 bases and J by 4 bases, with 11 bases left in between. The CDR3 bases are TGTGCCACTAGGGAGGGGAATCAGCCCCAGCATTTT. This encodes CATREGNQPQHF.

The chain combines TRBV11-2 with TRBJ2-1; the D gene is possibly TRBD2 (5 bases). In germline, CDR1 is SGHAT, CDR2 FQNNGV. Trimming shortened V by 1 base and J by 2 bases, and 9 bases separated the two germline ends. The CDR3 is 15 residues long. The CDR3 reads CASSLAGSTYNEQFF. The CDR3 nucleotides are TGTGCCAGCAGCTTAGCGGGGAGCACCTACAATGAGCAGTTCTTC.

This chain links TRBV6-5 with TRBJ2-7; 9 bases align to TRBD2. The V and J ends lost 0 bases and 0 bases, in that order; junction bases with no gene match: 3. Per germline, CDR1 MNHEY and CDR2 SVGAGI. The CDR3 has 16 residues. The CDR3, as DNA: TGTGCCAGCAGTTACTCGCGCGGGGGGGTCTCCTACGAGCAGTACTTC. Translation: CASSYSRGGVSYEQYF.

As concerns this clonotype: A junction boundary mismatches the germline segment, possibly from a read error. The CDR3 DNA sequence: TGTGCCAGCAGTGAAACAGGGGGCTACTATGGTTACACCTTC. Its protein is CASSETGGYYGYTF. The genes are TRBV2 and TRBJ1-2; 9 bases align to TRBD1. The germline CDR1 and CDR2 sequences are SNHLY and FYNNEI. The CDR3 has 14 residues.